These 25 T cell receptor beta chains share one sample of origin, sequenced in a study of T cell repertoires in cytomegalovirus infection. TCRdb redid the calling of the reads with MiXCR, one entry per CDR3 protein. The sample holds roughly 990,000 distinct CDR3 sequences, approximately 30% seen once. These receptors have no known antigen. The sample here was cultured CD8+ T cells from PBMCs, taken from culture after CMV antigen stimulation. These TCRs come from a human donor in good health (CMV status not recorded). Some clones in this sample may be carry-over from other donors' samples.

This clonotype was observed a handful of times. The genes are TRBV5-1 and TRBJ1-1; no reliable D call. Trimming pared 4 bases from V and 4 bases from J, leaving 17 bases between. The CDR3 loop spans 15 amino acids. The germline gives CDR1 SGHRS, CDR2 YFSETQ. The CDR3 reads CASSTGPGSVTEAFF. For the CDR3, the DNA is TGCGCCAGCAGCACCGGACCTGGGTCGGTCACTGAAGCTTTCTTT. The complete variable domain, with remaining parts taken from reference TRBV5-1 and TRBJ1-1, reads KAGVTQTPRYLIKTRGQQVTLSCSPISGHRSVSWYQQTPGQGLQFLFEYFSETQRNKGNFPGRFSGRQFSNSRSEMNVSTLELGDSALYLCASSTGPGSVTEAFFGQGTRLTVV.

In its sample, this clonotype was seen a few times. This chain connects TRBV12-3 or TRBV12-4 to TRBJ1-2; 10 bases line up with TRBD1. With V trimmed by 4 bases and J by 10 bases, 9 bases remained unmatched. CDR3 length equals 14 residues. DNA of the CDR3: TGTGCCAGCAGTTCGACAGGGGGCCGCAGGGACTACACCTTC. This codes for CASSSTGGRRDYTF.

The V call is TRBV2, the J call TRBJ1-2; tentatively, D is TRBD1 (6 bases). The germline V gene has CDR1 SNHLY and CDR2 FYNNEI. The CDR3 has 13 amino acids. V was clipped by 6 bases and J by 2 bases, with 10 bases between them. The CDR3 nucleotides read TGTGCCAGCAGGGACAGAAGCAACTATGGCTACACCTTC. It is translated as CASRDRSNYGYTF. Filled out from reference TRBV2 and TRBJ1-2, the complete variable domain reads EPEVTQTPSHQVTQMGQEVILRCVPISNHLYFYWYRQILGQKVEFLVSFYNNEISEKSEIFDDQFSVERPDGSNFTLKIRSTKLEDSAMYFCASRDRSNYGYTFGSGTRLTVV.

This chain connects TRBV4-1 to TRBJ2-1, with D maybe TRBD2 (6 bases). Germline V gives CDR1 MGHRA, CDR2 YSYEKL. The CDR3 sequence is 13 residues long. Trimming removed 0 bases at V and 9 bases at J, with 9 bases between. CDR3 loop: CASSQDGGGEQFF. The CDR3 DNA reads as TGCGCCAGCAGCCAAGATGGGGGAGGTGAGCAGTTCTTC.

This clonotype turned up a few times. The CDR3 loop reads CASRPLPGEQFF. The CDR3 DNA reads TGTGCCAGCAGACCCTTACCTGGTGAGCAGTTCTTC. The V and J genes are TRBV7-9 and TRBJ2-1; D gene ambiguous. The germline V gene has CDR1 SEHNR and CDR2 FQNEAQ (reference sequence). This CDR3 region has 12 residues. Trimming removed 6 bases at V and 9 bases at J, with 12 bases between.

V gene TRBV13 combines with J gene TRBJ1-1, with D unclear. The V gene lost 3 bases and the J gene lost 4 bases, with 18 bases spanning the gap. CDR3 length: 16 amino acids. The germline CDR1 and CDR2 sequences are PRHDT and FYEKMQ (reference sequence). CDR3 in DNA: TGTGCCAGCAGCTTTTGGCAGAACATGATGGTCACTGAAGCTTTCTTT. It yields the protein CASSFWQNMMVTEAFF.

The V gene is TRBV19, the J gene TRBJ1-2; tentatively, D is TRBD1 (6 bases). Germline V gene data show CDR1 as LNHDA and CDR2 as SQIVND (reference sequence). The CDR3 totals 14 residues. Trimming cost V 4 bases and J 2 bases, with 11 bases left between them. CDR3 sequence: CASSRAGDNYGYTF. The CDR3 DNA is TGTGCCAGTAGTAGAGCAGGGGACAACTATGGCTACACCTTC.

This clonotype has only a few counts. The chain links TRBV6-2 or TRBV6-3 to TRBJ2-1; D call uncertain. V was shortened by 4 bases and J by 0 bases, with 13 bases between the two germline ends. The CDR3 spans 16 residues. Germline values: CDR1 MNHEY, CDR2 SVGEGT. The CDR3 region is CASSSPPGHSYNEQFF. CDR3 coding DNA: TGTGCCAGCAGTTCACCCCCCGGCCACTCCTACAATGAGCAGTTCTTC.

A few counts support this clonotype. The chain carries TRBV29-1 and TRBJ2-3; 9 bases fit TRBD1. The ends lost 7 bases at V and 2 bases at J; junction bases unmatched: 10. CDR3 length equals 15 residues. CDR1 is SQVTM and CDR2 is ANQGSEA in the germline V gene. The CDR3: CSAYEGQGFTDTQYF. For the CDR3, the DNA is TGCAGCGCCTATGAGGGACAGGGATTCACAGATACGCAGTATTTT.

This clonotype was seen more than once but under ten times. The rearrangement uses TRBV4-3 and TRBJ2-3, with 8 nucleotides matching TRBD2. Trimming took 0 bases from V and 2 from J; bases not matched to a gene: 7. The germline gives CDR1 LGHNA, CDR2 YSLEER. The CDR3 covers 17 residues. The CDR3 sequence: CASSQDNSGDYTDTQYF. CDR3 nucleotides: TGCGCCAGCAGCCAAGATAATAGCGGGGACTACACAGATACGCAGTATTTT.

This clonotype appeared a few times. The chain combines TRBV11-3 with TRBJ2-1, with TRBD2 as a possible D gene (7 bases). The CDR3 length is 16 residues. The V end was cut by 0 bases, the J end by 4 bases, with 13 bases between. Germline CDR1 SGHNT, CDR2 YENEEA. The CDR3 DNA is TGTGCCAGCAGCTTAGATGTGGCGGGGGCATACAATGAGCAGTTCTTC. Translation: CASSLDVAGAYNEQFF.

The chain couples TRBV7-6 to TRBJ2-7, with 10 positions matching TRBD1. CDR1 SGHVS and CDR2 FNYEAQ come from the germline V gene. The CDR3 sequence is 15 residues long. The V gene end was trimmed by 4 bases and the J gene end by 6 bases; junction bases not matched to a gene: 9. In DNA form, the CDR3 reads TGTGCCAGCAGCTCCCCGGGACAGGGGAAAGGCGAGCAGTACTTC. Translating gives CASSSPGQGKGEQYF.

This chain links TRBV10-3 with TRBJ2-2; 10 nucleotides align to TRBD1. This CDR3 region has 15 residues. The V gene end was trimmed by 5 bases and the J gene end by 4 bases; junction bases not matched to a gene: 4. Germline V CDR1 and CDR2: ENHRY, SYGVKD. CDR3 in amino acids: CAISTGTGVTGELFF. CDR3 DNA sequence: TGTGCCATCAGTACCGGGACAGGGGTCACCGGGGAGCTGTTTTTT.

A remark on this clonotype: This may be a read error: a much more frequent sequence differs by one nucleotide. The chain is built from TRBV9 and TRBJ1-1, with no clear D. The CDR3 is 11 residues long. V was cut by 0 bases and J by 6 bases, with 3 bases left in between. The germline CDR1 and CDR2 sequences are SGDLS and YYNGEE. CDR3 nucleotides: TGTGCCAGCAGCGTAGTCCCTGAAGCTTTCTTT. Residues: CASSVVPEAFF. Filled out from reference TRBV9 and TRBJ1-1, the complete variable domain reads DSGVTQTPKHLITATGQRVTLRCSPRSGDLSVYWYQQSLDQGLQFLIQYYNGEERAKGNILERFSAQQFPDLHSELNLSSLELGDSALYFCASSVVPEAFFGQGTRLTVV.

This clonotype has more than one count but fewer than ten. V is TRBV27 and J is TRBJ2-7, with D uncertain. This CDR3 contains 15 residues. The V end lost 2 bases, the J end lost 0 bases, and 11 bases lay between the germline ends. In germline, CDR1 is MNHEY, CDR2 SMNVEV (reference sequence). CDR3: CASSLKAFSSYEQYF. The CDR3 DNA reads TGTGCCAGCAGTTTAAAGGCCTTTAGCTCCTACGAGCAGTACTTC.

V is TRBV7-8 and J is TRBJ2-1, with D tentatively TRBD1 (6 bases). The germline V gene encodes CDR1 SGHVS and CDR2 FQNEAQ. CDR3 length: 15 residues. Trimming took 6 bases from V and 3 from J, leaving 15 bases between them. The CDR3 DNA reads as TGTGCCAGCAGGCCCTTTACAGGGAACTACAATGAGCAGTTCTTC. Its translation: CASRPFTGNYNEQFF. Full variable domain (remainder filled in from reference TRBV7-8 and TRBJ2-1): GAGVSQSPRYKVAKRGQDVALRCDPISGHVSLFWYQQALGQGPEFLTYFQNEAQLDKSGLPSDRFFAERPEGSVSTLKIQRTQQEDSAVYLCASRPFTGNYNEQFFGPGTRLTVL.

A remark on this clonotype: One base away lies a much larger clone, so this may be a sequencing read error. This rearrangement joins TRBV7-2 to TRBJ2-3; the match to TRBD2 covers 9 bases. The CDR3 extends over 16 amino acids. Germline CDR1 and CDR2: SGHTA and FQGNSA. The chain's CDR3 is CVSSGPGTSRADTQYF. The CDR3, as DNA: TGTGTCAGCAGCGGACCGGGGACTAGCAGAGCAGATACGCAGTATTTT.

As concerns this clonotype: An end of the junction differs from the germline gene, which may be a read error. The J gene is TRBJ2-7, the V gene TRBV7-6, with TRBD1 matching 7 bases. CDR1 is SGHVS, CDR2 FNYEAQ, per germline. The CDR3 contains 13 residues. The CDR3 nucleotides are TGTGCTAGCAGCCCGTCGACAGGGACCGAGCAGTACTTC. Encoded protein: CASSPSTGTEQYF.

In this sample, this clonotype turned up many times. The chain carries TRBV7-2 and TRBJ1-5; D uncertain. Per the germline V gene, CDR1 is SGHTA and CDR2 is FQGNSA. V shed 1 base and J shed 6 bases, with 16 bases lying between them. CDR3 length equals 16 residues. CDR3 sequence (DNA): TGTGCCAGCAGCTTAGTGAGACCGGCCTTTAGTCAGCCCCAGCATTTT. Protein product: CASSLVRPAFSQPQHF.

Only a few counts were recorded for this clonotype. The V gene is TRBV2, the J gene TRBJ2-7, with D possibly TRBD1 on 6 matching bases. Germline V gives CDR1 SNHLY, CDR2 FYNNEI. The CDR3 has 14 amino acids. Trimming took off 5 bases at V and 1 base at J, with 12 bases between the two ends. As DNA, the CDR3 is TGTGCCAGCAGTCAGGGGCACAATTCCTACGAGCAGTACGTC. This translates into CASSQGHNSYEQYV.

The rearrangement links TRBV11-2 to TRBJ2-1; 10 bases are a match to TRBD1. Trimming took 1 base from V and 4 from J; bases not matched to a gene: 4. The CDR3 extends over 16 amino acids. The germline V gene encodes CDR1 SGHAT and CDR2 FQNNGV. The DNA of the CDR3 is TGTGCCAGCAGCTTAGGCGGGACAGGGGTATACAATGAGCAGTTCTTC. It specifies CASSLGGTGVYNEQFF.

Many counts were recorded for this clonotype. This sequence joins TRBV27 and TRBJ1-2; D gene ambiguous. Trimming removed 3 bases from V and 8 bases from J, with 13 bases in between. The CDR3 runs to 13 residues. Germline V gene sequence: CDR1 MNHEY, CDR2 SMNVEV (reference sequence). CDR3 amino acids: CASSFGGREGYTF. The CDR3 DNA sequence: TGTGCCAGCAGTTTCGGAGGGCGGGAAGGCTACACCTTC.

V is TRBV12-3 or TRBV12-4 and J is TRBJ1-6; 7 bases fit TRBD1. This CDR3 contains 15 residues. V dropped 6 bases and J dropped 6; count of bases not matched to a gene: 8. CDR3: CASSEPGQLNSPLHF. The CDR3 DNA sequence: TGTGCCAGCAGCGAACCGGGACAGCTTAATTCACCCCTCCACTTT.

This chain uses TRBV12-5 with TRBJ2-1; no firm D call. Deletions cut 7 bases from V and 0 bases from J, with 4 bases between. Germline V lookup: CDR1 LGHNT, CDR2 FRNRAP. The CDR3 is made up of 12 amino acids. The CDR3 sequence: CASAYSYNEQFF. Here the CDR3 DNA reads TGTGCTAGTGCCTACTCCTACAATGAGCAGTTCTTC.

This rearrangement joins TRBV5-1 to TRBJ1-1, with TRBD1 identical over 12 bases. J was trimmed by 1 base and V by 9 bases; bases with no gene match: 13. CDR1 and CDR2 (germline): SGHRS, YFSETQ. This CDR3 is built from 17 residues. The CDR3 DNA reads TGCGCCAACAGAACCGGGACAGGGGGCGCGGAGAACACTGAAGCTTTCTTT. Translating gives CANRTGTGGAENTEAFF.